The 27 T cell receptor beta chains reported below all come from one sample, sequenced in a study of blood T cell repertoires in COVID-19. Produced via immunoSEQ multiplex PCR; TCRdb's table is partial and in-frame only. The sample gives approximately 250,000 clones, 75% to 90% of which show up once; 1.5% to 2% is in the top ten. The sequencing input was peripheral blood. Source of these receptors: a man aged 30 to 39 with active or convalescent COVID-19.

The chain combines TRBV14 with TRBJ2-7; 8 nucleotides agree with TRBD2. Germline V gene sequence: CDR1 SGHDN, CDR2 FVKESK. CDR3 length equals 15 residues. V gave up 1 base and J gave up 6 bases; unmatched junction bases: 8. Here the CDR3 reads CASSQARGGAREQYF. CDR3 in DNA: TGTGCCAGCAGCCAAGCCCGGGGGGGGGCCCGCGAGCAGTACTTC. The entire variable domain, with the rest obtained from reference TRBV14 and TRBJ2-7, is as follows: EAGVTQFPSHSVIEKGQTVTLRCDPISGHDNLYWYRRVMGKEIKFLLHFVKESKQDESGMPNNRFLAERTGGTYSTLKVQPAELEDSGVYFCASSQARGGAREQYFGPGTRLTVT.

V is TRBV20-1 and J is TRBJ1-2; D is unresolved. Trimming took 0 bases from V and 4 from J, leaving 3 bases between them. The CDR3 loop spans 11 amino acids. Germline CDR1 is DFQATT and CDR2 is SNEGSKA (reference sequence). CDR3 bases: TGCAGTGCTAGAGAGGCCTATGGCTACACCTTC. The encoded protein is CSAREAYGYTF.

This clone occurred a few times. The rearrangement joins TRBV7-2 to TRBJ1-1; perhaps TRBD1 as D (6 bases). This CDR3 is 13 amino acids long. V was trimmed by 1 base and J by 6 bases, leaving 9 bases between them. Looked up from germline, CDR1 is SGHTA and CDR2 is FQGNSA. DNA for the CDR3: TGTGCCAGCAGCTTAGACAGGGCCGCTGAAGCTTTCTTT. Translating it yields CASSLDRAAEAFF.

This clone showed up just a few times. The gene calls are TRBV5-6 and TRBJ1-3, with a possible D match to TRBD1 (5 bases). Germline V gene lookup returns CDR1 SGHDT and CDR2 YYEEEE. V was clipped by 3 bases and J by 0 bases, with 13 bases between them. CDR3 length: 16 amino acids. The CDR3 reads CASSSYRFDSGNTIYF. In DNA, the CDR3 is TGTGCCAGCAGCTCCTACAGGTTCGACTCTGGAAACACCATATATTTT.

This clone was recorded at least ten times. CDR3 in amino acids: CAWSTGNEQFF. DNA of the CDR3: TGTGCCTGGAGTACAGGCAATGAGCAGTTCTTC. The chain recombines TRBV30 with TRBJ2-1, with D perhaps TRBD1 (5 bases). V was cut by 2 bases and J by 6 bases, with 5 bases left in between. CDR3 length: 11 residues. The V gene's germline CDR1 is GTSNPN and CDR2 SVGIG (reference sequence).

In nucleotides, the CDR3 is TGTGCCAGCAGTTACGGAGGGCTAGCGGGGAACCAAGAGACCCAGTACTTC. This translates into CASSYGGLAGNQETQYF. The rearrangement uses TRBV6-2 or TRBV6-3 and TRBJ2-5; 9 nucleotides line up with TRBD2. This CDR3 has 17 residues. Germline CDR1 MNHEY, CDR2 SVGEGT. The J segment lost 0 bases and the V segment lost 2 bases, leaving 7 bases of the junction unmatched.

The chain recombines TRBV5-1 with TRBJ2-3; TRBD1 is a possible D gene (5 bases). Germline-derived CDR1 and CDR2 are SGHRS and YFSETQ. CDR3 size: 17 residues. V shed 4 bases and J shed 0 bases, with 18 bases lying between them. Here the CDR3 DNA reads TGCGCCAGCAGCACTACAGGTTCGGTGGGGAGCACAGATACGCAGTATTTT. It codes for CASSTTGSVGSTDTQYF.

This clone was observed a handful of times. The gene calls are TRBV10-1 and TRBJ1-5, with D perhaps matching TRBD1 (5 bases). The germline CDR1 and CDR2 sequences are WNHNN and SYGVQD (reference sequence). V gave up 8 bases and J gave up 4 bases, with 15 bases separating them. This CDR3 is 14 amino acids long. The DNA of the CDR3 is TGCGCCAGCCCGGTGGCGACAGCGAATCAGCCCCAGCATTTT. Amino acids: CASPVATANQPQHF.

The chain combines TRBV5-1 with TRBJ2-3, with D perhaps TRBD2 (6 bases). Germline V gene data show CDR1 as SGHRS and CDR2 as YFSETQ. Trimming removed 4 bases from V and 0 bases from J, with 18 bases in between. The CDR3 consists of 17 residues. CDR3 loop: CASSLLPGVGSTDTQYF. The CDR3 DNA sequence: TGCGCCAGCAGCCTCCTACCGGGGGTTGGCAGCACAGATACGCAGTATTTT. Using reference TRBV5-1 and TRBJ2-3 for the parts outside the CDR3, the full variable domain is KAGVTQTPRYLIKTRGQQVTLSCSPISGHRSVSWYQQTPGQGLQFLFEYFSETQRNKGNFPGRFSGRQFSNSRSEMNVSTLELGDSALYLCASSLLPGVGSTDTQYFGPGTRLTVL.

The chain joins TRBV4-1 to TRBJ2-2; 11 positions match TRBD2. There are 15 residues in the CDR3. Trimming at V came to 4 bases and at J to 5 bases, leaving 3 bases not matched to a gene. Germline V gene lookup returns CDR1 MGHRA and CDR2 YSYEKL. This CDR3 is CASSRLAGGTGELFF. The CDR3 nucleotides read TGCGCCAGCAGCCGCCTAGCGGGGGGTACCGGGGAGCTGTTTTTT.

This chain uses TRBV10-1 with TRBJ2-7, with D unclear. Looked up from germline, CDR1 is WNHNN and CDR2 is SYGVQD (reference sequence). This CDR3 comprises 14 residues. The V and J ends lost 2 bases and 3 bases respectively, with 11 bases between them. The DNA of the CDR3 is TGCGCCAGCAGTGAGGGCAGGCTTTTCTACGAGCAGTACTTC. Translated, it gives CASSEGRLFYEQYF.

V gene TRBV19 combines with J gene TRBJ1-5; TRBD1 aligns across 8 bases. CDR1 is LNHDA and CDR2 is SQIVND in the germline V gene (reference sequence). CDR3 length equals 17 residues. V was clipped by 0 bases and J by 1 base; unmatched bases: 5. The DNA of the CDR3 is TGTGCCAGTAGTATAGATCCGACAGGGGCGAGCAATCAGCCCCAGCATTTT. Protein sequence: CASSIDPTGASNQPQHF.

CDR3 DNA sequence: TGTGCCAGCAGCTTAGGGGGCACGGCCCAGCATTTT. It codes for CASSLGGTAQHF. V usage is TRBV7-9 and J usage is TRBJ1-5; D possibly corresponds to TRBD1 (5 bases). The CDR3 spans 12 residues. The V end lost 1 base, the J end lost 11 bases, and 9 bases lay between the germline ends. From germline, CDR1 is SEHNR and CDR2 FQNEAQ (reference sequence).

This clone was detected once. The rearrangement links TRBV6-2 or TRBV6-3 to TRBJ1-1; the D is unclear. Germline V gene data show CDR1 as MNHEY and CDR2 as SVGEGT. The CDR3 runs to 15 residues. Trimming pared 0 bases from V and 4 bases from J, leaving 12 bases between. The CDR3 here is CASSYSVGGLTEAFF. CDR3 bases: TGTGCCAGCAGTTACTCGGTGGGAGGGCTCACTGAAGCTTTCTTT.

V and J are TRBV10-2 and TRBJ1-5, with D perhaps TRBD1 (6 bases). Per the germline V gene, CDR1 is WSHSY and CDR2 is SAAADI. CDR3 length: 15 residues. The germline V and J ends were trimmed by 6 bases and 2 bases, with 14 bases remaining between them. CDR3 region: CASRPTRTGNQPQHF. CDR3 nucleotide sequence: TGCGCCAGCAGACCAACAAGGACAGGCAATCAGCCCCAGCATTTT.

The genes are TRBV12-3 or TRBV12-4 and TRBJ1-5; D uncertain. V gave up 2 bases and J gave up 5 bases, with 7 bases separating them. The CDR3 is 13 amino acids. The CDR3 reads CASSLSRDQPQHF. In nucleotides, the CDR3 is TGTGCCAGCAGTTTATCACGGGATCAGCCCCAGCATTTT.

This clone appeared once. The CDR3 here is CASSAAGVRGTQYF. CDR3 nucleotides: TGTGCCAGCAGCGCAGCGGGGGTGCGTGGGACCCAGTACTTC. V usage is TRBV9 and J usage is TRBJ2-5, with TRBD2 identical over 8 bases. Germline V lookup: CDR1 SGDLS, CDR2 YYNGEE. The CDR3 is 14 residues long. Germline trimming cut 3 bases from V and 7 bases from J; bases unmatched to any gene: 8.

The chain joins TRBV6-1 to TRBJ1-5; D is unresolved. The length of the CDR3 is 12 residues. Per germline, CDR1 MNHNS and CDR2 SASEGT. Trimming took off 3 bases at V and 9 bases at J, with 9 bases between the two ends. The CDR3 DNA reads TGTGCCAGCAGTGACCGGTTGTCGCCCCAGCATTTT. It encodes CASSDRLSPQHF.

This clone was seen more than once but under ten times. The chain couples TRBV20-1 to TRBJ1-5; TRBD1 might be the D (5 bases). V shed 3 bases and J shed 7 bases, with 16 bases lying between them. The CDR3 loop spans 14 amino acids. Germline loops: CDR1 DFQATT, CDR2 SNEGSKA (reference sequence). DNA for the CDR3: TGCAGTGCTAGTCTTGGCGGGGCTCGGCAGCCCCAGCATTTT. Translating gives CSASLGGARQPQHF.

V and J are TRBV4-2 and TRBJ1-2; 10 bases map to TRBD1. Germline CDR1 reads LGHNA; CDR2 reads YNFKEQ. The CDR3 has 15 amino acids. J lost 5 bases, V lost 3 bases, and 6 bases had no gene match. The CDR3 is CASSQRQGASYGYTF. In nucleotides, the CDR3 is TGTGCCAGCAGCCAGCGACAGGGGGCGAGTTATGGCTACACCTTC.

The chain has TRBV6-5 and TRBJ2-7; D is possibly TRBD1 (5 bases). Germline lookup yields CDR1 MNHEY and CDR2 SVGAGI. Trimming removed 0 bases from V and 0 bases from J, with 9 bases in between. The CDR3 is 15 residues long. This chain's CDR3 is CASSYSSGYSYEQYF. Here the CDR3 DNA reads TGTGCCAGCAGTTACTCTTCAGGGTACTCCTACGAGCAGTACTTC.

The rearrangement joins TRBV19 to TRBJ1-1; D perhaps matches TRBD1 (6 bases). Germline assignment: CDR1 LNHDA and CDR2 SQIVND (reference sequence). V lost 5 bases to trimming and J lost 2 bases, with 18 bases between them. The CDR3 length is 16 residues. As DNA, the CDR3 is TGTGCCAGTAGTTTCAGTGGGGGCGGGAGAAACACTGAAGCTTTCTTT. Amino acids: CASSFSGGGRNTEAFF.

V and J are TRBV7-8 and TRBJ2-7, with a tentative D call TRBD2 (5 bases). Germline lookup yields CDR1 SGHVS and CDR2 FQNEAQ. This CDR3 spans 13 amino acids. V shed 1 base and J shed 6 bases, with 10 bases lying between them. The CDR3 DNA reads as TGTGCCAGCAGCTTAGGTCTTCGGGGCGAGCAGTACTTC. It yields the protein CASSLGLRGEQYF. The entire variable domain, with the rest obtained from reference TRBV7-8 and TRBJ2-7, is as follows: GAGVSQSPRYKVAKRGQDVALRCDPISGHVSLFWYQQALGQGPEFLTYFQNEAQLDKSGLPSDRFFAERPEGSVSTLKIQRTQQEDSAVYLCASSLGLRGEQYFGPGTRLTVT.

The chain joins TRBV7-9 to TRBJ2-2; D ambiguous. The CDR3 runs 18 residues. Germline loops: CDR1 SEHNR, CDR2 FQNEAQ (reference sequence). V shed 1 base and J shed 5 bases, with 20 bases lying between them. Here the CDR3 DNA reads TGTGCCAGCAGCTTAGTTGGTGGGCAGGCCAGAAGGACCGGGGAGCTGTTTTTT. This encodes CASSLVGGQARRTGELFF. The full variable domain, with the rest looked up from reference TRBV7-9 and TRBJ2-2, is DTGVSQNPRHKITKRGQNVTFRCDPISEHNRLYWYRQTLGQGPEFLTYFQNEAQLEKSRLLSDRFSAERPKGSFSTLEIQRTEQGDSAMYLCASSLVGGQARRTGELFFGEGSRLTVL.

The V call is TRBV4-3, the J call TRBJ1-1, with D perhaps TRBD1 (5 bases). CDR3 length equals 14 residues. The V end lost 2 bases, the J end lost 4 bases, and 11 bases lay between the germline ends. CDR1 is LGHNA, CDR2 YSLEER, per germline. CDR3 protein: CASSQTGEATEAFF. Here the CDR3 DNA reads TGCGCCAGCAGCCAAACGGGGGAGGCCACTGAAGCTTTCTTT.

This clone has only one observation. The chain uses TRBV5-8 and TRBJ1-6, with TRBD1 matching over 9 bases. The CDR3 is 16 amino acids. Germline V lookup: CDR1 SGHTS, CDR2 YDEGEE. J gave up 7 bases and V 5 bases, and 10 bases lay outside the gene matches. CDR3 DNA sequence: TGTGCCAGCAGTCATACCCAGGACAGGGGAAATTCACCCCTCCACTTT. Its translation is CASSHTQDRGNSPLHF.

J is TRBJ1-1 and V is TRBV6-6; TRBD1 is a possible D gene (6 bases). CDR1 MNHNY and CDR2 SVGAGI come from the germline V gene (reference sequence). The germline V and J ends were trimmed by 1 base and 6 bases, with 12 bases remaining between them. This CDR3 comprises 14 residues. The CDR3 bases are TGTGCCAGCAGTTACTTACAGGGATATGCTGAAGCTTTCTTT. Its protein product is CASSYLQGYAEAFF.